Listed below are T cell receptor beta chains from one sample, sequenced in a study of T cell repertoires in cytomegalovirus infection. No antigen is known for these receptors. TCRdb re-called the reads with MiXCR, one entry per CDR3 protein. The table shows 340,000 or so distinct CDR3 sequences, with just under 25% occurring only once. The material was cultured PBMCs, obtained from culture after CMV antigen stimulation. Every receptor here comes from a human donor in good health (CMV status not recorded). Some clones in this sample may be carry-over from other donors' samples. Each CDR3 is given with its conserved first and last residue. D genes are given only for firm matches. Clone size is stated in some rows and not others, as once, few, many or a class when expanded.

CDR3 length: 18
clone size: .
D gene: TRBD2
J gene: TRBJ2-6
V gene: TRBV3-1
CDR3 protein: CASSQGGRAPPGANVLTF
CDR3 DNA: TGTGCCAGCAGCCAAGGCGGGAGGGCCCCGCCTGGGGCCAACGTCCTGACTTTC

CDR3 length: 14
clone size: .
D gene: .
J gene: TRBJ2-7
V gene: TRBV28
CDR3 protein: CASRPPAGRYEQYF
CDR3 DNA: TGTGCCAGCAGGCCTCCCGCGGGGCGCTACGAGCAGTACTTC

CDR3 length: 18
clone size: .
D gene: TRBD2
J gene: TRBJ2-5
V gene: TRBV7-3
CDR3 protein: CASSLWASGPLNRETQYF
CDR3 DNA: TGTGCCAGCAGCTTATGGGCTAGCGGCCCGCTTAACCGAGAGACCCAGTACTTC

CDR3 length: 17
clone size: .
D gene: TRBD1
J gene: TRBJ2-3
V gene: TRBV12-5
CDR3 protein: CASGLTPPGQGLIAQYF
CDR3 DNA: TGTGCTAGTGGTCTAACACCCCCGGGACAGGGGCTTATTGCGCAGTATTTT

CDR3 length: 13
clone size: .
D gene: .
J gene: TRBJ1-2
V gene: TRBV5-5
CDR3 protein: CASSPGLYGGYTF
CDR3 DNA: TGTGCCAGCAGCCCGGGACTTTACGGAGGCTACACCTTC

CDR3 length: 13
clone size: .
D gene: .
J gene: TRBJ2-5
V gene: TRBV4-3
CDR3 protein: CASSQVGGETQYF
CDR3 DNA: TGCGCCAGCAGCCAGGTCGGGGGTGAGACCCAGTACTTC

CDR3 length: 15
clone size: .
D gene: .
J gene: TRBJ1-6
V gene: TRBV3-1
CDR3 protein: CASSRGQGYNSPLHF
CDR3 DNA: TGTGCCAGCAGCCGCGGTCAGGGCTATAATTCACCCCTCCACTTT

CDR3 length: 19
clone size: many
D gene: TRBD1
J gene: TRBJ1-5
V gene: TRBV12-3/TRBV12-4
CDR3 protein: CASSLGTGVITGSNQPQHF
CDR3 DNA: TGTGCCAGCAGTTTAGGGACAGGGGTGATAACTGGAAGCAATCAGCCCCAGCATTTT

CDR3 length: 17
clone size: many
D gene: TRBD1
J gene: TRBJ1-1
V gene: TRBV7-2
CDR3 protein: CASSLALMGTGNTEAFF
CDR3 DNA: TGTGCCAGCAGCTTAGCTCTAATGGGGACAGGGAACACTGAAGCTTTCTTT

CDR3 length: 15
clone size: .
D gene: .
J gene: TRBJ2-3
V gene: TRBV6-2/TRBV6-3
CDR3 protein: CASSFQGAGAYTQYF
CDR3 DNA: TGTGCCAGCAGCTTCCAGGGGGCGGGAGCCTATACGCAGTATTTT

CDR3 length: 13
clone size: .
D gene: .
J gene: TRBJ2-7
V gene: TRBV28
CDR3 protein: CASRLAGAYEQYF
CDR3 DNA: TGTGCCAGCAGGTTGGCAGGAGCATACGAGCAGTACTTC

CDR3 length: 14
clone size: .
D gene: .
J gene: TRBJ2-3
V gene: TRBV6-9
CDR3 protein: CASSAGPPRDTQYF
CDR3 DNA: TGTGCCAGCAGTGCGGGACCCCCGAGAGATACGCAGTATTTT

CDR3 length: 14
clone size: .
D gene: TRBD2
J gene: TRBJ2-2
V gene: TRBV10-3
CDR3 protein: CATSLKRGIGELFF
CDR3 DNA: TGTGCCACCAGTCTTAAGCGGGGGATCGGGGAGCTGTTTTTT

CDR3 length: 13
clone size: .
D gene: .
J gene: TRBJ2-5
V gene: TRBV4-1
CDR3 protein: CASSQDIAGTQYF
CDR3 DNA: TGCGCCAGCAGCCAAGATATCGCAGGGACCCAGTACTTC

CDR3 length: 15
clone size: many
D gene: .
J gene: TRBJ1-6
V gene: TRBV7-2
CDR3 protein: CASSPITGNNSPLHF
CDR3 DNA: TGTGCCAGCAGCCCAATTACAGGGAATAATTCACCCCTCCACTTT

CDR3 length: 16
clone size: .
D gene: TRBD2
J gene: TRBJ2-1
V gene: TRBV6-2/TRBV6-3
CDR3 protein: CASSYRWTSGRNEQFF
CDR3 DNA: TGTGCCAGCAGTTATCGTTGGACTAGCGGGAGAAATGAGCAGTTCTTC

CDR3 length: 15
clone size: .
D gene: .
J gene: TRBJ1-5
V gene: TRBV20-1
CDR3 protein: CSASAGQRGNQPQHF
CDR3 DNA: TGCAGTGCTAGCGCCGGACAACGAGGCAATCAGCCCCAGCATTTT

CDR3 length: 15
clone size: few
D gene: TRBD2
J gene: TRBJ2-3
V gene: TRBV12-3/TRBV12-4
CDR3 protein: CASSYSGRDADTQYF
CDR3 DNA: TGTGCCAGCAGTTATAGCGGGAGGGATGCAGATACGCAGTATTTT

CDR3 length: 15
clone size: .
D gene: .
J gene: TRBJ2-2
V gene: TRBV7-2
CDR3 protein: CASSLRVTDTGELFF
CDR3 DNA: TGTGCCAGCAGCTTACGGGTTACCGACACCGGGGAGCTGTTTTTT

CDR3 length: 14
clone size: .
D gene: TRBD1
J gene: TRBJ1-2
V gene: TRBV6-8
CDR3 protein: CASSYSGTGFGYTF
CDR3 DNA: TGTGCCAGCAGTTACTCAGGGACAGGCTTTGGCTACACCTTC

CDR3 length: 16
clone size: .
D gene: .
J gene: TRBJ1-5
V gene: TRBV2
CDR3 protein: CASSERGRGRDQPQHF
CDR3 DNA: TGTGCCAGCAGTGAACGCGGACGGGGACGAGATCAGCCCCAGCATTTT

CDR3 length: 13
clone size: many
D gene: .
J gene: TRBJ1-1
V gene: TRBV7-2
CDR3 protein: CASGREANTEAFF
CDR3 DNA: TGTGCCAGCGGCAGGGAGGCGAACACTGAAGCTTTCTTT

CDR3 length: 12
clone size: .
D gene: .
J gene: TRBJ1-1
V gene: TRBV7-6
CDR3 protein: CASRIRTAEAFF
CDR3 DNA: TGTGCCAGCAGGATCCGGACCGCTGAAGCTTTCTTT

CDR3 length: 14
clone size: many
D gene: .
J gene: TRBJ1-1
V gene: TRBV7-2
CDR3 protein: CASSLEALNTEAFF
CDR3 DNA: TGTGCCAGCAGCTTAGAGGCCCTTAACACTGAAGCTTTCTTT

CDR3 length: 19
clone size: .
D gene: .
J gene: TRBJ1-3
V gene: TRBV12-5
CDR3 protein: CASGTDSRGLNVSGNTIYF
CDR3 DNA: TGTGCTAGTGGGACGGACAGCCGAGGACTGAATGTCTCTGGAAACACCATATATTTT

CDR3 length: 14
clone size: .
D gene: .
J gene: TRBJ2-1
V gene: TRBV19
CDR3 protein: CASSIAGITGEQFF
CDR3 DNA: TGTGCCAGTAGTATAGCTGGAATCACCGGTGAGCAGTTCTTC

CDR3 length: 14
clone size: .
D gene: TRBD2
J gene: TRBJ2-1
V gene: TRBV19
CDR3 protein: CASSNEREYNEQFF
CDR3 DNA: TGTGCCAGTAGTAATGAGCGGGAGTACAATGAGCAGTTCTTC

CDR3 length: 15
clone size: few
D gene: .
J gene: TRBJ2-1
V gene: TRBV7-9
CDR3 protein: CASSLRRGTYNEQFF
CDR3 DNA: TGTGCCAGCAGCTTACGCAGGGGTACCTACAATGAGCAGTTCTTC

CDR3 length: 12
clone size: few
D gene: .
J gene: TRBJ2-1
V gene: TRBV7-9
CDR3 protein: CASSFLEGEQFF
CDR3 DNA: TGTGCCAGCAGCTTTTTAGAGGGTGAGCAGTTCTTC

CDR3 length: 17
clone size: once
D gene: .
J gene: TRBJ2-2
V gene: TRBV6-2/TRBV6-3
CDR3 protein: CASRTFGLALGSGELFF
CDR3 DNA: TGTGCCAGCAGGACGTTCGGATTAGCGTTAGGGTCCGGGGAGCTGTTTTTT

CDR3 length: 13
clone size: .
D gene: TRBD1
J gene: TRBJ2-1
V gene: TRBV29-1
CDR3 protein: CSVPGQAVHEQFF
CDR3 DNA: TGCAGCGTCCCCGGACAGGCAGTACATGAGCAGTTCTTC

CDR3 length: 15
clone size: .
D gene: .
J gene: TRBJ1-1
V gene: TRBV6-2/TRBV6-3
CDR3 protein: CASSYGSKRNTEAFF
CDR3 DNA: TGTGCCAGCAGTTACGGGAGCAAACGGAACACTGAAGCTTTCTTT

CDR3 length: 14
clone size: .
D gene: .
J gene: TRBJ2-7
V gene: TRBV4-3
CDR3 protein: CASSQDRIPDEQYF
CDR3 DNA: TGCGCCAGCAGCCAAGATCGGATCCCAGACGAGCAGTACTTC

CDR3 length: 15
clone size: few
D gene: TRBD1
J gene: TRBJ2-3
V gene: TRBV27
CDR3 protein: CASSLQGVVTDTQYF
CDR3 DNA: TGTGCCAGCAGTTTACAGGGGGTAGTAACAGATACGCAGTATTTT

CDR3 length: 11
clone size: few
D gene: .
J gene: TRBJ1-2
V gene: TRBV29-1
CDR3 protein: CSVEGYYGYTF
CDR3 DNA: TGCAGCGTTGAGGGGTACTATGGCTACACCTTC

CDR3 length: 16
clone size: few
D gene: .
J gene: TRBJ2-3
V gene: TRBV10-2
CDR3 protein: CASSSGTTRSTDTQYF
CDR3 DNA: TGCGCCAGCAGTTCTGGGACAACGCGTAGCACAGATACGCAGTATTTT

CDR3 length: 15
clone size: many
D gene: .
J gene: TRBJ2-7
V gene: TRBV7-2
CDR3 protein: CASPTRPPPRYEQYF
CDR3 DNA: TGTGCCAGCCCGACAAGGCCGCCCCCACGCTACGAGCAGTACTTC

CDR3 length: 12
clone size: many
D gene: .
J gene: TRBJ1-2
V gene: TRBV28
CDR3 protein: CASSLVGYGYTF
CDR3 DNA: TGTGCCAGCAGCTTAGTCGGCTATGGCTACACCTTC